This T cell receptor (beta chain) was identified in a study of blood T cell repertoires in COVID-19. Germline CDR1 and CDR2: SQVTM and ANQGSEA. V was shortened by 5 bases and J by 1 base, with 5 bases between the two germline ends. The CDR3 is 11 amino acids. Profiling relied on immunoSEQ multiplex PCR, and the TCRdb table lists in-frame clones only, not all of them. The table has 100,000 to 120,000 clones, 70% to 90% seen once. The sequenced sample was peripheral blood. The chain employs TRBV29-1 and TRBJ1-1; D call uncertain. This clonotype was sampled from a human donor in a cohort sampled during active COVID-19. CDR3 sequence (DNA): TGCAGCGTTCCCCAGAACACTGAAGCTTTCTTT. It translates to CSVPQNTEAFF.